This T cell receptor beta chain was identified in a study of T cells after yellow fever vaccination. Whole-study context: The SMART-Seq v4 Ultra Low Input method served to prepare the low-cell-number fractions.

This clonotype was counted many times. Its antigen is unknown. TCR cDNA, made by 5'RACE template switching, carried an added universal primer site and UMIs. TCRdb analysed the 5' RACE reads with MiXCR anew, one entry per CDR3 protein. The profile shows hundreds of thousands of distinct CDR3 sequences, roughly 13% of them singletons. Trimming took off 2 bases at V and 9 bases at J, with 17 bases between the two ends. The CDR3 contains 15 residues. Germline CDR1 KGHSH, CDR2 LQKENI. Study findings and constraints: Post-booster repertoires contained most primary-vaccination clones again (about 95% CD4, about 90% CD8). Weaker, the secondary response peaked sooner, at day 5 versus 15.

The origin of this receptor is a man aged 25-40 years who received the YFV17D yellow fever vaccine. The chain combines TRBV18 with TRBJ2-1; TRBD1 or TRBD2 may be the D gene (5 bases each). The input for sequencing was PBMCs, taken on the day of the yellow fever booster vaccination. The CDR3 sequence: CASSPSGQGIGEQFF. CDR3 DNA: TGTGCCAGCTCACCATCGGGGCAGGGAATTGGTGAGCAGTTCTTC.